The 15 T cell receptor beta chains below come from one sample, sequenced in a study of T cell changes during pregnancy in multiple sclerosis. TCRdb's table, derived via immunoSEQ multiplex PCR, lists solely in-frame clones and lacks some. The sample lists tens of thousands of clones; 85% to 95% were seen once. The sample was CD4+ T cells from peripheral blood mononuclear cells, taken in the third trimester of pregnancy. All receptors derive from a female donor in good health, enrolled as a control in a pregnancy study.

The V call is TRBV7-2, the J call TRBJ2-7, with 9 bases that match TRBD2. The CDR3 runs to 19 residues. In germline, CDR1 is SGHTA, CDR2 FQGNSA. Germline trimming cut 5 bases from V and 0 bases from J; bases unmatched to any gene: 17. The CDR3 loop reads CASSPSYRRAGGSSYEQYF. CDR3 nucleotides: TGTGCCAGCAGCCCAAGTTACAGGCGAGCGGGGGGTTCCTCCTACGAGCAGTACTTC.

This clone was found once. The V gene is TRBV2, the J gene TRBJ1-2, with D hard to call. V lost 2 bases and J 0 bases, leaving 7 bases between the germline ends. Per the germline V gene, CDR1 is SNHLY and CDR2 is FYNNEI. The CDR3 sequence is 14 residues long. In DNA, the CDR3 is TGTGCCAGCAGTGAACTGGTAGCTAACTATGGCTACACCTTC. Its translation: CASSELVANYGYTF.

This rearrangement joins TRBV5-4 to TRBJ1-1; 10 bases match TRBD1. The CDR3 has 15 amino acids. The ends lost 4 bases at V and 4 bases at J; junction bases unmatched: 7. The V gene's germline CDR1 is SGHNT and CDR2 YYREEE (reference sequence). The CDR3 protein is CASSNRDRGGTEAFF. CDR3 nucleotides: TGTGCCAGCAGCAACCGGGACAGGGGAGGCACTGAAGCTTTCTTT.

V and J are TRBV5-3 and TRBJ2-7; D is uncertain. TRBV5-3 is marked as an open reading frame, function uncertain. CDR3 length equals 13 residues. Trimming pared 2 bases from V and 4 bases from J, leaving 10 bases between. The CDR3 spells CARSFNRRYEQYF. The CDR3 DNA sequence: TGTGCCAGAAGCTTTAACAGAAGGTACGAGCAGTACTTC.

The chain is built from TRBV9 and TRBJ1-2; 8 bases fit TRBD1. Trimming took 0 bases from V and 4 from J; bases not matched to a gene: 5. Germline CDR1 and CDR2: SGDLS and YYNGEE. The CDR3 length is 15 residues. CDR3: CASSVGQGAFYGYTF. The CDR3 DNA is TGTGCCAGCAGCGTAGGTCAGGGGGCATTCTATGGCTACACCTTC.

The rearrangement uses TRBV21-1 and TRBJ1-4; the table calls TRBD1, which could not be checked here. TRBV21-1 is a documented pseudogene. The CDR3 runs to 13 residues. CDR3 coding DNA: TGTGCCACCCAGACAGGGGTGGCTGAAAAACTGTTTTTT. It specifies CATQTGVAEKLFF.

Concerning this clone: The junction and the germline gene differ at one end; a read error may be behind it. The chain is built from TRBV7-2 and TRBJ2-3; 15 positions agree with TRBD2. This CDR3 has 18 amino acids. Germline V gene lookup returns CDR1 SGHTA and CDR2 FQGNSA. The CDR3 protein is CASSLAGLAGGPRDTQYF. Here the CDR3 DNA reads TGTGCCAGCAGCCTAGCGGGACTAGCGGGGGGCCCGAGAGATACGCAGTATTTT.

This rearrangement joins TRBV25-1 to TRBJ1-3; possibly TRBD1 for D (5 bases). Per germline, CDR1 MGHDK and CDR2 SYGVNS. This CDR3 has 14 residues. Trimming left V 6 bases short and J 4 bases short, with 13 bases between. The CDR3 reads CASSRDAGGNTIYF. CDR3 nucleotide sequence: TGTGCCAGCAGCAGGGATGCGGGAGGAAACACCATATATTTT.

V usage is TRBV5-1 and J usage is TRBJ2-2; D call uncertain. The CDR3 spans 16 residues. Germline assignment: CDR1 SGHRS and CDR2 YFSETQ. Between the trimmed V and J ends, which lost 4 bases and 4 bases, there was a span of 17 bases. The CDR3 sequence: CASSPDSAVGTGELFF. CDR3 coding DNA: TGCGCCAGCAGCCCCGACTCGGCGGTGGGCACCGGGGAGCTGTTTTTT.

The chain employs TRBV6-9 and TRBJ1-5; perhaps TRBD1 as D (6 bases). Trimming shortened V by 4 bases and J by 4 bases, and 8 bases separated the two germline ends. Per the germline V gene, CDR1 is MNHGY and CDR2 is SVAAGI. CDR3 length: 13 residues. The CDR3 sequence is CASSSTGNQPQHF. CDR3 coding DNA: TGTGCCAGCAGTTCTACAGGGAATCAGCCCCAGCATTTT.

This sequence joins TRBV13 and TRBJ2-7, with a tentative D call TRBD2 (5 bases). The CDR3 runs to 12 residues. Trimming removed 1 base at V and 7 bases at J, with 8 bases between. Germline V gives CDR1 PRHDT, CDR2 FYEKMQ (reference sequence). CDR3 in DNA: TGTGCCAGCAGCTTAGTCCGGGAAGAGCAGTACTTC. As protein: CASSLVREEQYF.

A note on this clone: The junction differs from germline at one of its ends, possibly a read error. The CDR3 DNA is TGCGTCAGCAGCCAAGATCGACGTCGGGGGGATCTAAACTATGGCTACACCTTC. It codes for CVSSQDRRRGDLNYGYTF. J is TRBJ1-2 and V is TRBV4-3, with D possibly TRBD1 on 5 matching bases. Germline V gene lookup returns CDR1 LGHNA and CDR2 YSLEER. The CDR3 spans 18 residues.

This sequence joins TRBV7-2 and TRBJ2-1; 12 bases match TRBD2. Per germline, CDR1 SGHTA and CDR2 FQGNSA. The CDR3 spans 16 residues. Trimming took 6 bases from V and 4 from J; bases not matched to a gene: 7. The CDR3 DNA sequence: TGTGCCAGCAGAACAGCGGGGACTAGCGGGTACAATGAGCAGTTCTTC. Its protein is CASRTAGTSGYNEQFF.

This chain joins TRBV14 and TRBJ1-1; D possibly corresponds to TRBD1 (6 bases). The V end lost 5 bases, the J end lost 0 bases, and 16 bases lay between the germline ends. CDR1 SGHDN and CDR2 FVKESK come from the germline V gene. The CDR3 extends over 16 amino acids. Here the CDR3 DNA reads TGTGCCAGCAGCTCCAGGGGTTACGGCGTGAACACTGAAGCTTTCTTT. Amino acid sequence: CASSSRGYGVNTEAFF.

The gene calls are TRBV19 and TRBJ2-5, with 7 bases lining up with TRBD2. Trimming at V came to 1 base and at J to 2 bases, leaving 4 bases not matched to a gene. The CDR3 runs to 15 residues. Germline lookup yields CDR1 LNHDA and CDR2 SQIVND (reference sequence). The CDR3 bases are TGTGCCAGTAGTATAGCGGGGGGACTTCAAGAGACCCAGTACTTC. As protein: CASSIAGGLQETQYF. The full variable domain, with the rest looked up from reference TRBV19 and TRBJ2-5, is DGGITQSPKYLFRKEGQNVTLSCEQNLNHDAMYWYRQDPGQGLRLIYYSQIVNDFQKGDIAEGYSVSREKKESFPLTVTSAQKNPTAFYLCASSIAGGLQETQYFGPGTRLLVL.